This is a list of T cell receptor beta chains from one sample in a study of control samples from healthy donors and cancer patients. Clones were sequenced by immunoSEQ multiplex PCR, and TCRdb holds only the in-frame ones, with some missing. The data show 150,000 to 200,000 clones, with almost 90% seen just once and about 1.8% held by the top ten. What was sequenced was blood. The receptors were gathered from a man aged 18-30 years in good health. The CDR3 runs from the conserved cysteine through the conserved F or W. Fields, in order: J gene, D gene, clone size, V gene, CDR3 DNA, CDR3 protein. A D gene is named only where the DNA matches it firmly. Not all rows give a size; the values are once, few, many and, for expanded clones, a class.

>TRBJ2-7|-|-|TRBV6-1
TGTGCCAGCAGTGAAACGGGGGGCCACGAGCAGTACTTC
CASSETGGHEQYF
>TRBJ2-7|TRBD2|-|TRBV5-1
TGCGCCAGCAGCTTTAGCGGGGGGGCGTACGAGCAGTACTTC
CASSFSGGAYEQYF
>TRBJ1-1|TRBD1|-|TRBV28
TGTGCCAGCAGTTTATCCCCCAACAGGGGGGCGAACACTGAAGCTTTCTTT
CASSLSPNRGANTEAFF
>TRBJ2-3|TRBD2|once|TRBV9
TGTGCCAGCAGCGGCTTCGGGGGGGCGTACACAGATACGCAGTATTTT
CASSGFGGAYTDTQYF
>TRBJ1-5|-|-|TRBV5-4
TGTGCCAGCAGCTTAGGGTCTAATCAGCCCCAGCATTTT
CASSLGSNQPQHF
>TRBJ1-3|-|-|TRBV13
TGTGCCAGCAGCTTTTCTGGGGGAAACACCATATATTTT
CASSFSGGNTIYF
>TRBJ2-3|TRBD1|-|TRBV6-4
TGTGCCAGCAGTGACTCGACAGGGGGCGCAGATACGCAGTATTTT
CASSDSTGGADTQYF
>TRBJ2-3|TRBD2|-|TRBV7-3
TGTGCCAGCAGCTCGAGACCACTAGCGGGGGGGCGCACAGATACGCAGTATTTT
CASSSRPLAGGRTDTQYF
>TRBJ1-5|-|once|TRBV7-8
TGTGCCAGCACCCAGGGGAACAGCTACAATCAGCCCCAGCATTTT
CASTQGNSYNQPQHF
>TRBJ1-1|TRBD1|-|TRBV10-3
TGTGCCATCGGGACAGGGAGGGGAGGCACTGAAGCTTTCTTT
CAIGTGRGGTEAFF
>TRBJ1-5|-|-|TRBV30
TGTGCCTGGAGCGGACAAGACAATCAGCCCCAGCATTTT
CAWSGQDNQPQHF
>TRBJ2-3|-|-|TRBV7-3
TGTGCCAGCAGCTTAACCACCCGGTGGGCCTCGAGGGGGGGGCGAGGAGCGGGCACAGATACGCAGTATTTT
CASSLTTRWASRGGRGAGTDTQYF
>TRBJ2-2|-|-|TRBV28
TGTGCCAGCAACCAATACGGGGCCGGCGGGGAGCTGTTTTTT
CASNQYGAGGELFF
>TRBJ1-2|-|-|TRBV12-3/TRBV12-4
TGTGCCAGCAGTTTGGAGGGTGACTATGGCTACACCTTC
CASSLEGDYGYTF
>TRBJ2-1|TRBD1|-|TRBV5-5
TGTGCCAGCAGCCGTCCCGGGACAGGGAAGTCGGGCAATGAGCAGTTCTTC
CASSRPGTGKSGNEQFF
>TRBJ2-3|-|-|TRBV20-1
TGCAGTGCTAAGTTCACAGATACGCAGTATTTT
CSAKFTDTQYF
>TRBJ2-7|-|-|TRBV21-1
TGTGCCAGCATCCTACAGGGGCCCTGGGTCGGGCAGTACTTC
CASILQGPWVGQYF
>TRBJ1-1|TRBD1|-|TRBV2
TGTGCCAGCAGGACAGGGGGTAGCTTAGGGCACACTGAAGCTTTCTTT
CASRTGGSLGHTEAFF
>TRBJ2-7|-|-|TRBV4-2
TGTGCCAGCAGCCAGGTCTTGGGACTGGAAGCCTACGAGCAGTACTTC
CASSQVLGLEAYEQYF
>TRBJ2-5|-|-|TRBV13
TGTGCCAGCAGCTTAGATATTTTCGGCCAGCCCGGGGCCCAGTACTTC
CASSLDIFGQPGAQYF
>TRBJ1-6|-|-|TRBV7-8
TGTGCCAGCAGCCGGTACGAGGGGAGTTCACCCCTCCACTTT
CASSRYEGSSPLHF
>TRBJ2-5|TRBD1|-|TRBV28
TGTGCCAGCAGTTTGCTCAGGGGGCCTGGGGAGACCCAGTACTTC
CASSLLRGPGETQYF
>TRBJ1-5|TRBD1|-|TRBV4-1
TGCGCCAGCAGCCAAGGGACAGGGTCGTACAATCAGCCCCAGCATTTT
CASSQGTGSYNQPQHF
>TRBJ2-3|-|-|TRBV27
TGTGCCAGCAGTTTATCGGTCGGGGTCGGCACAGATACGCAGTATTTT
CASSLSVGVGTDTQYF
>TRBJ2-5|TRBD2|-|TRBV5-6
TGTGCCAGCAGCTTTCCGACTAGCGGGGATCAAGAGACCCAGTACTTC
CASSFPTSGDQETQYF
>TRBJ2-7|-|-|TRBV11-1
TGTGCCAGCAGCCCCGGCCAAGGCTACGAGCAGTACTTC
CASSPGQGYEQYF
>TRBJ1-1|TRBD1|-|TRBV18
TGTGCCAGCTCATTCCGGACAGGACTTGAAGCTTTCTTT
CASSFRTGLEAFF
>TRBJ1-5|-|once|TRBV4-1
TGCGCCAGCGGGGGAACAGGGCTGAGCAATCAGCCCCAGCATTTT
CASGGTGLSNQPQHF
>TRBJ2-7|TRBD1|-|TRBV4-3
TGCGCCAGCAGCCAAGATGACAGACAGGGCTACGAGCAGTACTTC
CASSQDDRQGYEQYF
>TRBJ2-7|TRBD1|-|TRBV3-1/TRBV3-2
TGTGCCAGCAGCCAAATGGGGGACAGGGACGAGCAGTACTTC
CASSQMGDRDEQYF
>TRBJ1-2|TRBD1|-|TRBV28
TGTGCCAGCAGTTTACCCCTGGGACAGGCTGGAGAAAACTATGGCTACACCTTC
CASSLPLGQAGENYGYTF
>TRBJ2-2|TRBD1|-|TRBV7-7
TGTGCCAGCAGCTCGACAGGGAGGAACACCGGGGAGCTGTTTTTT
CASSSTGRNTGELFF
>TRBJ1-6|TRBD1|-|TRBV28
TGTGCCAGCAGTTTCATCCTCTCGGACAGGGGAAATTCACCCCTCCACTTT
CASSFILSDRGNSPLHF
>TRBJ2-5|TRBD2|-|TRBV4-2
TGTGCCAGCAGCCAAGACCTCCTAGCGGGGGTACAGACCCAGTACTTC
CASSQDLLAGVQTQYF
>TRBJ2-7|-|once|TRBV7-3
TGTGCCAGCAGCCCGGGGGAGCTCGGCGAGCAGTACTTC
CASSPGELGEQYF
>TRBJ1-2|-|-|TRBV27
TGTGCCAGCAGTTTACAGGGCGGGTATGGCTACACCTTC
CASSLQGGYGYTF
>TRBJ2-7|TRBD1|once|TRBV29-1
TGCAGCGTTGCCGCAGGGGGCTACAGCTACGAGCAGTACTTC
CSVAAGGYSYEQYF
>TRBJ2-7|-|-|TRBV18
TGTGCCAGCTCAAACTGGATAAGGAGCTACGAGCAGTACTTC
CASSNWIRSYEQYF
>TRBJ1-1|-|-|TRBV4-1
TGCGCCAGCAGCCAGTATACAGGGTCAGTGAACACTGAAGCTTTCTTT
CASSQYTGSVNTEAFF
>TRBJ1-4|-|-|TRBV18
TGTGCCAGCTCATCGGGGGAAACTGAAAAACTGTTTTTT
CASSSGETEKLFF
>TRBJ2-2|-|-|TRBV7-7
TGTGCTAGCAGCTTCGCAGGGAACACCGGGGAGCTGTTTTTT
CASSFAGNTGELFF
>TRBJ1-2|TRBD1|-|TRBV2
TGTGCCAGTTGGGACAGCTATGGCTACACCTTC
CASWDSYGYTF
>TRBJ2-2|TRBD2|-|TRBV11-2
TGTGCCAGCAGCCCATGGCGGGGGGGTACCGGGGAGCTGTTTTTT
CASSPWRGGTGELFF
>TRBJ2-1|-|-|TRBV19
TGTGCCAGTAGTATAGTCGGGTACGATGAGCAGTTCTTC
CASSIVGYDEQFF
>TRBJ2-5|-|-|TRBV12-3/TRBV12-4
TGTGCCAGCAGTTCGGACTACCTACGATTTAGGTACTTC
CASSSDYLRFRYF
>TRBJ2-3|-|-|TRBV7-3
TGTGCCAGCAGCTTAAGTGGCAGAAGGCAGTATTTT
CASSLSGRRQYF
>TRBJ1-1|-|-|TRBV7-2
TGTGCCAGCAGCTTTATAGTGACAGGCGGTCCATCTCGTGAAGCTTTCTTT
CASSFIVTGGPSREAFF
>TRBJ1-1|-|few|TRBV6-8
TGTGCCAGCAATACGCCAGGGACGAACACTGAAGCTTTCTTT
CASNTPGTNTEAFF